These 21 T cell receptor beta chains came from one sample sequenced in a study of T cells in Graves' hyperthyroidism and ophthalmopathy. The source material, RNA transcripts, was used to amplify TCR beta CDR3 regions. The HTBI primer set served for first-round RT-PCR of the TCR CDR3. TCRdb recomputed calls from the multiplex PCR reads with MiXCR, one row per CDR3 protein. This sample has hundreds of thousands of distinct CDR3 sequences; roughly 15% occur once, and the top ten carry about 9.4%. Sequencing used blood. Every receptor here comes from a woman under 30 with Graves' hyperthyroidism.

The chain employs TRBV7-6 and TRBJ2-3; a possible D gene is TRBD2 (6 bases). Germline lookup yields CDR1 SGHVS and CDR2 FNYEAQ. This CDR3 has 14 amino acids. The germline V and J ends were trimmed by 3 bases and 4 bases, with 11 bases remaining between them. The CDR3 loop is CASSFGTGADTQYF. The DNA of the CDR3 is TGTGCCAGCAGCTTCGGCACGGGAGCAGATACGCAGTATTTT.

This clonotype was seen many times. The genes are TRBV5-8 and TRBJ1-5; maybe TRBD1 (5 bases). Germline values: CDR1 SGHTS, CDR2 YDEGEE. Trimming took 4 bases from V and 0 from J, leaving 11 bases between them. This CDR3 spans 15 amino acids. The chain's CDR3 is CASSRPGGSNQPQHF. The CDR3 nucleotides read TGTGCCAGCAGCCGCCCCGGGGGTAGCAATCAGCCCCAGCATTTT. The entire variable domain, with the rest obtained from reference TRBV5-8 and TRBJ1-5, is as follows: EAGVTQSPTHLIKTRGQQATLRCSPISGHTSVYWYQQALGLGLQFLLWYDEGEERNRGNFPPRFSGRQFPNYSSELNVNALELEDSALYLCASSRPGGSNQPQHFGDGTRLSIL.

As DNA, the CDR3 is TGTGCCAGCAGTCGGACTCCTAGCGGGATCTACACAGATACGCAGTATTTT. It yields the protein CASSRTPSGIYTDTQYF. The chain joins TRBV27 to TRBJ2-3; TRBD2 matches at 9 bases. The V segment lost 5 bases and the J segment 2 bases; nucleotides outside the gene matches: 11. This CDR3 is built from 17 residues. CDR1 is MNHEY and CDR2 is SMNVEV in the germline V gene (reference sequence).

The sample holds a few counts of this clonotype. This chain links TRBV15 with TRBJ1-3; D gene ambiguous. From germline, CDR1 is LNHNV and CDR2 YYDKDF (reference sequence). The CDR3 spans 14 residues. Trimming left V 3 bases short and J 0 bases short, with 6 bases between. The CDR3 DNA is TGTGCCACCAGCAGGACGACCTCTGGAAACACCATATATTTT. It is translated as CATSRTTSGNTIYF.

This clonotype has more than one count but fewer than ten. J is TRBJ2-1 and V is TRBV9, with 11 bases identical to TRBD2. Unmatched junction bases numbered 3, after V lost 1 base and J lost 3 bases. The CDR3 contains 16 residues. Germline V gene data show CDR1 as SGDLS and CDR2 as YYNGEE. CDR3 protein: CASSVTSGSVYNEQFF. For the CDR3, the DNA is TGTGCCAGCAGCGTAACTAGCGGGAGTGTCTACAATGAGCAGTTCTTC. Supplemented by reference TRBV9 and TRBJ2-1, the full variable domain reads DSGVTQTPKHLITATGQRVTLRCSPRSGDLSVYWYQQSLDQGLQFLIQYYNGEERAKGNILERFSAQQFPDLHSELNLSSLELGDSALYFCASSVTSGSVYNEQFFGPGTRLTVL.

The chain employs TRBV30 and TRBJ1-2; D is possibly TRBD1 (5 bases). The CDR3 length is 12 residues. Germline assignment: CDR1 GTSNPN and CDR2 SVGIG (reference sequence). The CDR3 loop is CAAGQDVYGYTF. The CDR3 DNA reads TGTGCGGCGGGGCAGGACGTCTATGGCTACACCTTC.

There are many counts of this clonotype. This chain joins TRBV20-1 and TRBJ2-2; TRBD2 matches 12 bases. Looked up from germline, CDR1 is DFQATT and CDR2 is SNEGSKA (reference sequence). This CDR3 spans 15 amino acids. After removal of 5 bases from V and 8 bases from J, the junction contained 9 bases not matched to a gene. In nucleotides, the CDR3 is TGCAGTGCTCACCCTAGCGGGAGGGCCCTTGGGGAGCTGTTTTTT. It specifies CSAHPSGRALGELFF.

This clonotype has ten or more counts. The chain recombines TRBV30 with TRBJ1-1; no clear D. The CDR3 runs 16 residues. Looked up from germline, CDR1 is GTSNPN and CDR2 is SVGIG (reference sequence). Trimming stripped 1 base from V and 5 bases from J, with 20 bases between. CDR3 amino acids: CAWSGDYGLKGTEAFF. Here the CDR3 DNA reads TGTGCCTGGAGTGGAGACTATGGCCTGAAAGGGACTGAAGCTTTCTTT. Drawing the rest from reference TRBV30 and TRBJ1-1, the complete variable domain is SQTIHQWPATLVQPVGSPLSLECTVEGTSNPNLYWYRQAAGRGLQLLFYSVGIGQISSEVPQNLSASRPQDRQFILSSKKLLLSDSGFYLCAWSGDYGLKGTEAFFGQGTRLTVV.

The chain employs TRBV12-3 or TRBV12-4 and TRBJ2-1, with 9 bases aligning to TRBD2. CDR3 length: 15 amino acids. Losses at the gene ends were 6 bases for V and 5 bases for J; bases not matched to a gene: 8. The CDR3 nucleotides are TGTGCCAGCAGCCTACAGGGACTAGCAAACAATGAGCAGTTCTTC. Amino acid sequence: CASSLQGLANNEQFF.

About this clonotype itself: This may come from a read error, since a much larger clone is one base off. The chain has TRBV18 and TRBJ2-2, with 10 positions matching TRBD2. Per germline, CDR1 KGHSH and CDR2 LQKENI. The V segment lost 4 bases and the J segment 4 bases; nucleotides outside the gene matches: 6. There are 16 residues in the CDR3. The CDR3 DNA sequence: TGTGCCAGCTCACAACGGACTAGCGGACCCACCGGGGAGCTGTTTTTT. The encoded protein is CASSQRTSGPTGELFF.

The table lists this clonotype with many counts. V and J are TRBV12-3 or TRBV12-4 and TRBJ1-1, with 7 bases fitting TRBD1. The CDR3 is made up of 14 amino acids. V shed 7 bases and J 3 bases; nucleotides not matched to a gene: 8. Written as DNA, the CDR3 is TGTGCCAGCACTTTTTACAGGGGCGACACTGAAGCTTTCTTT. Its protein is CASTFYRGDTEAFF.

In its sample, this clonotype was seen a few times. The chain combines TRBV18 with TRBJ2-5, with 11 bases fitting TRBD1. The trim removed 3 bases at V and 1 base at J, leaving 7 bases unmatched. The CDR3 is made up of 17 amino acids. The germline CDR1 and CDR2 sequences are KGHSH and LQKENI. CDR3 residues: CASSPKRGTGGQETQYF. For the CDR3, the DNA is TGTGCCAGCTCACCGAAGAGGGGGACAGGGGGCCAAGAGACCCAGTACTTC.

Ten or more counts support this clonotype. V gene TRBV12-3 or TRBV12-4 combines with J gene TRBJ2-4; TRBD1 is a possible D gene (6 bases). V dropped 7 bases and J dropped 6 bases, with 13 bases sitting between them. This CDR3 contains 13 residues. CDR3 in DNA: TGTGCCAGCACCCCAGGGGACCCAAACATTCAGTACTTC. Translated: CASTPGDPNIQYF.

The table lists this clonotype with a count of one. A much larger clone is a single base away; this may be a read error. The conserved phenylalanine or tryptophan normally closing the CDR3 is absent here, so this likely arose from a read error. This chain uses TRBV2 with TRBJ2-7; D not certain. The length of the CDR3 is 13 residues. Germline CDR1 SNHLY, CDR2 FYNNEI. The ends were cut back, 2 bases at V and 2 bases at J, with 7 bases in the middle. DNA of the CDR3: TGTGCCAGCAGTGAAAAACCCCCCTACGAGCAGTACCTC. It specifies CASSEKPPYEQYL.

This clonotype occurred a few times. The CDR3 DNA sequence: TGTGCCAGCAGTTCCTCAGGGGCGAGTCAGCCCCAGCATTTT. This translates into CASSSSGASQPQHF. The chain couples TRBV28 to TRBJ1-5, with D perhaps TRBD1 (6 bases). CDR3 length equals 14 residues. The ends were cut back, 4 bases at V and 6 bases at J, with 13 bases in the middle. In germline, CDR1 is MDHEN, CDR2 SYDVKM.

This clonotype was detected ten times or more. The genes are TRBV7-9 and TRBJ2-7; D gene unclear. Looked up from germline, CDR1 is SEHNR and CDR2 is FQNEAQ (reference sequence). The CDR3 runs 12 residues. V lost 3 bases and J lost 5, with 8 bases in between. CDR3 bases: TGTGCCAGCAGCTTGGTACTTCACGAGCAGTACTTC. Translation gives CASSLVLHEQYF.

This clonotype was recorded at least ten times. The V call is TRBV18, the J call TRBJ2-1, with 9 bases identical to TRBD2. This CDR3 spans 14 amino acids. Germline loops: CDR1 KGHSH, CDR2 LQKENI. Germline trimming cut 3 bases from V and 6 bases from J; bases unmatched to any gene: 3. The CDR3 loop reads CASSPGLAVNEQFF. The CDR3 DNA reads as TGTGCCAGCTCACCGGGACTAGCCGTCAATGAGCAGTTCTTC.

The chain joins TRBV30 to TRBJ2-7; perhaps TRBD2 as D (5 bases). V lost 5 bases to trimming and J lost 3 bases, with 17 bases between them. CDR1 is GTSNPN and CDR2 is SVGIG in the germline V gene (reference sequence). There are 14 residues in the CDR3. CDR3 residues: CAWGSGWADYEQYF. The CDR3 coding sequence is TGTGCCTGGGGGTCGGGGTGGGCGGACTACGAGCAGTACTTC.

The rearrangement joins TRBV27 to TRBJ2-5; unclear D gene. The CDR3 is 14 residues long. The germline V gene has CDR1 MNHEY and CDR2 SMNVEV (reference sequence). V lost 4 bases to trimming and J lost 1 base, with 10 bases between them. CDR3 nucleotides: TGTGCCAGCAGTTCAGCGAGCCGCCAAGAGACCCAGTACTTC. Residues: CASSSASRQETQYF.

This clonotype was seen many times. The chain carries TRBV30 and TRBJ2-3, with no clear D. V lost 1 base and J 4 bases, leaving 3 bases between the germline ends. The CDR3 contains 11 residues. The germline V gene encodes CDR1 GTSNPN and CDR2 SVGIG (reference sequence). The CDR3 coding sequence is TGTGCCTGGAGTGCCGCAGATACGCAGTATTTT. It codes for CAWSAADTQYF.

Many counts were recorded for this clonotype. V gene TRBV2 combines with J gene TRBJ2-1; 15 bases are a match to TRBD2. V shed 8 bases, J shed 1 base, and the junction held 12 bases outside the gene matches. In germline, CDR1 is SNHLY, CDR2 FYNNEI. This CDR3 spans 19 amino acids. The CDR3 loop reads CASRNPRTSGRASYNEQFF. In DNA, the CDR3 is TGTGCCAGCCGAAATCCCCGGACTAGCGGGAGGGCGTCCTACAATGAGCAGTTCTTC.